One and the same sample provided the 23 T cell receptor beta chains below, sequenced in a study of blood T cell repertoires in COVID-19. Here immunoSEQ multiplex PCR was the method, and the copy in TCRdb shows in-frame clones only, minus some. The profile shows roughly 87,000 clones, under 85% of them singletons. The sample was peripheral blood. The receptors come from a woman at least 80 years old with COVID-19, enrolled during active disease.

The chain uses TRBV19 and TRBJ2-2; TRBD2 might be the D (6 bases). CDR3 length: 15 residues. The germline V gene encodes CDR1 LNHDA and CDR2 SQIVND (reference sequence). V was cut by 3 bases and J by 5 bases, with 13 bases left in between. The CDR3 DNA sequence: TGTGCCAGTAGTATTGTTGCGGGGCCGACCGGGGAGCTGTTTTTT. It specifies CASSIVAGPTGELFF.

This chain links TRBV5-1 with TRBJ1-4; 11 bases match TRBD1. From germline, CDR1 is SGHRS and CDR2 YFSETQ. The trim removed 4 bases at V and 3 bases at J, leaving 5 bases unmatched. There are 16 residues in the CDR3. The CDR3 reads CASSLGQGASNEKLFF. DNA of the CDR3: TGCGCCAGCAGCCTTGGACAGGGGGCGTCTAATGAAAAACTGTTTTTT. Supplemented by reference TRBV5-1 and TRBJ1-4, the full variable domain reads KAGVTQTPRYLIKTRGQQVTLSCSPISGHRSVSWYQQTPGQGLQFLFEYFSETQRNKGNFPGRFSGRQFSNSRSEMNVSTLELGDSALYLCASSLGQGASNEKLFFGSGTQLSVL.

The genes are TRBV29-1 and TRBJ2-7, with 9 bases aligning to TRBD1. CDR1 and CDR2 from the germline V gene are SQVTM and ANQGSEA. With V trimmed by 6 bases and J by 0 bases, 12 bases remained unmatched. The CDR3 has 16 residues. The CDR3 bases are TGCAGCGTAAGGACCGGGACAGGGACTGTCTCCTACGAGCAGTACTTC. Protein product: CSVRTGTGTVSYEQYF.

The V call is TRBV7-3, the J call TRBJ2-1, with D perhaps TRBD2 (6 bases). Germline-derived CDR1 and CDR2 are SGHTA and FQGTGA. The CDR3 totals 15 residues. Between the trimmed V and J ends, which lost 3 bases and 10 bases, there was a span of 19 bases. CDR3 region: CASSLTSPGGGEQFF. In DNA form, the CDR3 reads TGTGCCAGCAGCTTGACTTCGCCCGGGGGTGGGGAGCAGTTCTTC.

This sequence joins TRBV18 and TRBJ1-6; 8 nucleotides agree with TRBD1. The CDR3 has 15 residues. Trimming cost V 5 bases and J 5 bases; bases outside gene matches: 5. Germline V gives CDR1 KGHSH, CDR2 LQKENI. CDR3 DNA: TGTGCCAGCTCAACCTTGACAGGGGATAATTCACCCCTCCACTTT. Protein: CASSTLTGDNSPLHF.

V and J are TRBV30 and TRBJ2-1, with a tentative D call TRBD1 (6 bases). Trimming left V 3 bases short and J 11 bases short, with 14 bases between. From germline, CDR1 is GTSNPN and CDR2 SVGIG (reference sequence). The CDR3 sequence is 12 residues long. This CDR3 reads CAWSIGGVKQFF. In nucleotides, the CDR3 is TGTGCCTGGAGCATTGGGGGCGTTAAGCAGTTCTTC. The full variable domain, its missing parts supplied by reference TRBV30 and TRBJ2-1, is SQTIHQWPATLVQPVGSPLSLECTVEGTSNPNLYWYRQAAGRGLQLLFYSVGIGQISSEVPQNLSASRPQDRQFILSSKKLLLSDSGFYLCAWSIGGVKQFFGPGTRLTVL.

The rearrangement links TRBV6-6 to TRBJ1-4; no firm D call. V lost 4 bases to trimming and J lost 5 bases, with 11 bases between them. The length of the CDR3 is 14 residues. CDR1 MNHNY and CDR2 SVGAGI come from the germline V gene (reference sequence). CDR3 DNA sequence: TGTGCCAGCAGTTTATCCCCACTAAATGAAAAACTGTTTTTT. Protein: CASSLSPLNEKLFF.

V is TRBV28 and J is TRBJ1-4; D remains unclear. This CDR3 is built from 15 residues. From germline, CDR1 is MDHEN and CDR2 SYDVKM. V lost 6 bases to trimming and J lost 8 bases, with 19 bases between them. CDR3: CASSPWEGGSEKLFF. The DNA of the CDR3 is TGTGCCAGCAGCCCCTGGGAGGGCGGTTCCGAAAAACTGTTTTTT.

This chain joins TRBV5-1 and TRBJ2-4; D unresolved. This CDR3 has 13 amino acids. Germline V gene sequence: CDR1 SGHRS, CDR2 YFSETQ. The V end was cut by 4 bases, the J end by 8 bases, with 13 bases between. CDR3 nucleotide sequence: TGCGCCAGCAGCCTGACGGGTTGGGACATTCAGTACTTC. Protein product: CASSLTGWDIQYF.

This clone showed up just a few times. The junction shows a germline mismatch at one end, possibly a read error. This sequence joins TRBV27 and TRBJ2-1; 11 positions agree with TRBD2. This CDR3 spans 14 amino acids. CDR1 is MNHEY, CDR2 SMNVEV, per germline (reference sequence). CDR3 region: CASRFSGRGNEQFF. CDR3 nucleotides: TGTGCCAGCCGTTTTAGCGGGAGGGGGAATGAGCAGTTCTTC.

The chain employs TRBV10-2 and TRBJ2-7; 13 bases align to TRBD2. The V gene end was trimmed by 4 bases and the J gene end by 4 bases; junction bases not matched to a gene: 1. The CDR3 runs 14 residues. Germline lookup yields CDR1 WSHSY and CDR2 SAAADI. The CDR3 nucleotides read TGCGCCAGCAGTGGACTAGCGGGGGGATACGAGCAGTACTTC. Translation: CASSGLAGGYEQYF.

CDR3 region: CSASGTSGTSSYNEQFF. As DNA, the CDR3 is TGCAGTGCTAGTGGGACTAGCGGGACGAGCTCCTACAATGAGCAGTTCTTC. The V gene is TRBV20-1, the J gene TRBJ2-1; 13 bases are shared with TRBD2. The germline gives CDR1 DFQATT, CDR2 SNEGSKA (reference sequence). V trimming: 3 bases; J trimming: 0 bases; junction bases outside the gene matches: 5. This CDR3 is built from 17 residues.

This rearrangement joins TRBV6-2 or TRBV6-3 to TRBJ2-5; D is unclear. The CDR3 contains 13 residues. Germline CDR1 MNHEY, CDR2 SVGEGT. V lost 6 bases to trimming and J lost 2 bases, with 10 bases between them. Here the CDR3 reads CASSHALQETQYF. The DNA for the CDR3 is TGTGCCAGCAGCCACGCCCTACAAGAGACCCAGTACTTC.

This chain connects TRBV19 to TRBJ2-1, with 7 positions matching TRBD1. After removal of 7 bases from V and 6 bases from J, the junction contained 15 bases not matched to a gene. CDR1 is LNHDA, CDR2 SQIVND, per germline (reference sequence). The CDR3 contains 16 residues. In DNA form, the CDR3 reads TGTGCCAGTATCCCTCCCGGCAGGGGGAGCGGCAATGAGCAGTTCTTC. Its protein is CASIPPGRGSGNEQFF.

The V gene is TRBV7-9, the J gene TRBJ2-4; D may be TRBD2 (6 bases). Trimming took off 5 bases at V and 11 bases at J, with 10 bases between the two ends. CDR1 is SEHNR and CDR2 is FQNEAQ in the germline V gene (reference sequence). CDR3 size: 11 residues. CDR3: CASSPPGVQYF. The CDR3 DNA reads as TGTGCCAGCAGCCCACCGGGGGTTCAGTACTTC.

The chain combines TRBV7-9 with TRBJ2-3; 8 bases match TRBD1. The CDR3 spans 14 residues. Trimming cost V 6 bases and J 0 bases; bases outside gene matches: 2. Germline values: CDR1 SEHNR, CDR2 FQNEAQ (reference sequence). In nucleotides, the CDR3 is TGTGCCAGCAGGCGACAGGGGAGCACAGATACGCAGTATTTT. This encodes CASRRQGSTDTQYF.

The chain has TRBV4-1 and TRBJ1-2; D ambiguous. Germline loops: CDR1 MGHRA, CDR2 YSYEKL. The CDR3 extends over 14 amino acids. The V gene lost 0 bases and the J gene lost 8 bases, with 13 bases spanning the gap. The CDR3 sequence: CASSQERSSFGYTF. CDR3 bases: TGCGCCAGCAGCCAAGAGAGATCTTCCTTCGGCTACACCTTC.

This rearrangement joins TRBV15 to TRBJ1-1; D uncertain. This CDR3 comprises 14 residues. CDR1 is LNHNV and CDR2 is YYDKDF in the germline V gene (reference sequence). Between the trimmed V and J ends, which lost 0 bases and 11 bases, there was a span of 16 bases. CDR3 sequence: CATSRDGRDGRAFF. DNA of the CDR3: TGTGCCACCAGCAGAGATGGGAGGGATGGAAGGGCTTTCTTT.

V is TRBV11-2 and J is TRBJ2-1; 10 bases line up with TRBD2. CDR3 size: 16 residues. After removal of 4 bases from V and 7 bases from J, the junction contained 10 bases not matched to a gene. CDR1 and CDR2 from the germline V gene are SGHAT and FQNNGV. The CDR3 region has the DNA TGTGCCAGCAGCTACGCCCTTAGCGGGGGGTTGAATGAGCAGTTCTTC. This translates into CASSYALSGGLNEQFF. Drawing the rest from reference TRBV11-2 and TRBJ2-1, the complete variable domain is EAGVAQSPRYKIIEKRQSVAFWCNPISGHATLYWYQQILGQGPKLLIQFQNNGVVDDSQLPKDRFSAERLKGVDSTLKIQPAKLEDSAVYLCASSYALSGGLNEQFFGPGTRLTVL.

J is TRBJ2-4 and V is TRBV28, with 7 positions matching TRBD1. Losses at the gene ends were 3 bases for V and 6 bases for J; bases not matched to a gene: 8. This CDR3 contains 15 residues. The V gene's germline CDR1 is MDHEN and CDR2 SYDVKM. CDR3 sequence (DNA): TGTGCCAGCAGTTTCAGGACGAAGGGGGCAAACATTCAGTACTTC. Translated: CASSFRTKGANIQYF.

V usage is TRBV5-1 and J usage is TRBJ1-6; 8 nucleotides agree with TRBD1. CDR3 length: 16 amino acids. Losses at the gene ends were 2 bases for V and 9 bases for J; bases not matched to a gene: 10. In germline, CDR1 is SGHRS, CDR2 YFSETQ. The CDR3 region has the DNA TGCGCCAGCAGCTTCACCCAGACAGGGGCTGGTTCACCCCTCCACTTT. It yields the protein CASSFTQTGAGSPLHF.

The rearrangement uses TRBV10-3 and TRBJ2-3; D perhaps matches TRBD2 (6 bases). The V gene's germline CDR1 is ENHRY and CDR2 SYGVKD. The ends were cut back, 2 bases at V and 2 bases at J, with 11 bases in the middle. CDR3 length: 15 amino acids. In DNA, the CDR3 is TGTGCCATCAGTGAGGGCCGGGGGTCCACAGATACGCAGTATTTT. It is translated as CAISEGRGSTDTQYF.

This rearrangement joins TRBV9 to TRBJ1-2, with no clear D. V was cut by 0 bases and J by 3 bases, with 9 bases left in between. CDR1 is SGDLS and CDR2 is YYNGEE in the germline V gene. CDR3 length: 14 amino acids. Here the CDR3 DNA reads TGTGCCAGCAGCGTAGGTAGAGATTACTATGGCTACACCTTC. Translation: CASSVGRDYYGYTF.